This TCR beta chain was documented in a study of regulatory T cells in long-lasting Graves disease. Study-wide findings and caveats: With persistent disease, TRBV28, TRBJ1-2 and TRBJ2-5 were the favored segments. Persistent Graves' patients had lower TCR diversity than newly diagnosed ones. Whereas new patients shared 966 public clonotypes, persistent patients shared more, at under 3,500.

Arm-PCR of CDR3 regions with iRepertoire HTBI primers generated TCR beta libraries. TCRdb independently ran MiXCR on the multiplex PCR reads; one entry per CDR3 protein. This sample has roughly 700,000 distinct CDR3 sequences; around 32% occur once, and the top ten carry around 42%. The CDR3 extends over 13 amino acids. V was cut by 4 bases and J by 0 bases, with 9 bases left in between. Per germline, CDR1 SQVTM and CDR2 ANQGSEA. This clonotype was picked up a small number of times. The antigen is unknown. Time point of the sample: persistent/refractory GD, antithyroid drugs over 5 years with positive TRAb. The TCR library was prepared using RNA isolated from PBMCs. Around 9.9 milliliters of peripheral blood went into EDTA tubes.

The source of this sequence is a female donor with Graves disease. The chain links TRBV29-1 to TRBJ2-5, with D uncertain. Here the sequenced sample was peripheral blood mononuclear cells (PBMCs), taken when the disease was refractory, from a patient treated with antithyroid drugs. For the CDR3, the DNA is TGCAGCGTTGGGAGAAGGAACCAAGAGACCCAGTACTTC. Translating it yields CSVGRRNQETQYF.